The present T cell receptor (beta chain) was sequenced within a study of graft-versus-host responses after intestinal transplantation (dated by TCRdb to the early 2020s). In terms of the full investigation: Multivisceral, liver-intestinal, or isolated intestinal transplants were received by the recipients. All recipients received anti-thymocyte globulin induction followed by maintenance tacrolimus and steroids for around three years. Rather than going through the commercial service, samples from a few later patients were sequenced in-house on an Illumina MiSeq and processed with MiXCR. To identify alloreactive clones, pre-transplant mixed lymphocyte reaction products were sequenced and compared with unstimulated pre-transplant donor and recipient T cells. Donor T cell macrochimerism was defined as a peak of at least 4% donor T cells among recipient peripheral blood mononuclear cells. Bulk TCR-beta CDR3 sequencing was used to track graft-versus-host and host-versus-graft alloreactive T cell clones in the graft, circulation and bone marrow after intestinal transplantation. Of the 20 to 25 intestinal transplant recipients enrolled in the cohort, one of whom was a retransplant, a few patients without pretransplant specimens were excluded.

Blood samples were collected up to 4 times in the first month after transplant and then at least monthly when available. On this clone itself: Its target antigen remains unknown. No much larger clone is present one base from it, and per-base qualities are unavailable.

The library was made by the immunoSEQ multiplex PCR assay. Adaptive Biotechnologies carried out high-throughput TCR-beta CDR3 sequencing of genomic DNA for most patients. In the source study's methods: TCR sequencing data for over 15 patients were retrieved from Adaptive's ImmunoSEQ software; three other patients were processed with MiXCR and VDJtools. CDR3 nucleotide sequences shared by donor and recipient were removed because the origin of these sequences could not be assigned. Alloreactive clones required at least 2-fold expansion over unstimulated cells and minimum CFSE-low frequency of 0.002% (template counts) or 0.001% (read counts). A clone was considered mappable if detected in the sequenced pre-transplant spleen, lymph node, or MLR CFSE-low populations of the donor or recipient. The cumulative frequency of alloreactive clones was calculated as a percentage of all sequences, weighted by copy number. Held by TCRdb, this immuneACCESS table contains in-frame sequences only and omits some clones. Under half of the omission traces to an unresolved V gene where checked; the cause of the rest is unknown. V and J calls and clone size follow that table, whereas D and trimming were derived from the DNA. Within this sample are roughly 97,000 clones, with 75% to 95% of them counted one time only. In total, the top ten clones hold about 16% of the sample.

The paper's findings and limits, for the study overall: In the allografts of patients with donor T cell macrochimerism, GvH to HvG T cell clonal ratios were high. GvH clones turned up in recipient bone marrow, with some appearing earlier in ileal mucosa or blood, a pattern consistent with an intestinal mucosal origin. Early after transplant, peak levels of circulating GvH clones were associated with declines in HvG clones. The conclusions were limited by the relatively low number and heterogeneity of the intestinal transplant patients.

Trimming leaves V shorter by 3 bases and J shorter by 6 bases, with the junction holding 5 bases beyond the gene matches. The CDR3 covers 14 residues, taking in both the cysteine and the phenylalanine. The kept DNA is CDR3 alone, 42 bases in frame from the first base. The CDR1 and CDR2 encoded by the germline V gene are SGDLS and YYNGEE. The rearrangement combines TRBV9 with TRBJ2-1; TRBD2 aligns with 8 central bases. This TCR was sampled from a human patient who received an intestinal transplant, so some T cells may come from the graft donor. The source was PBMCs, collected 450 to 460 days after intestinal transplant. The sequence in DNA is TGTGCCAGCAGCGCTACGGGGGGGTCCAATGAGCAGTTCTTC. This encodes CASSATGGSNEQFF. The reference TRBV9 and TRBJ2-1 proteins fill in what lies around the CDR3, so the full variable domain reads DSGVTQTPKHLITATGQRVTLRCSPRSGDLSVYWYQQSLDQGLQFLIQYYNGEERAKGNILERFSAQQFPDLHSELNLSSLELGDSALYFCASSATGGSNEQFFGPGTRLTVL.